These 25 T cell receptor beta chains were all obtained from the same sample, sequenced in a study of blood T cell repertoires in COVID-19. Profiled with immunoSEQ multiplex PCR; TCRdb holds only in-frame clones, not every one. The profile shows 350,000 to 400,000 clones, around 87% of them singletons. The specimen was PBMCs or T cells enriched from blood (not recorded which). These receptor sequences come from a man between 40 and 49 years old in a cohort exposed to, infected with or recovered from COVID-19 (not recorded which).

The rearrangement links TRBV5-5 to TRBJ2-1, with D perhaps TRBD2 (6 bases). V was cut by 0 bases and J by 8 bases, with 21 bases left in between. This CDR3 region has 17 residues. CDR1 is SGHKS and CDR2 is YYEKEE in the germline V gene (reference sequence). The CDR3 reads CASSLGLGGPSFHEQFF. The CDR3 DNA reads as TGTGCCAGCAGCTTGGGACTAGGCGGGCCTTCCTTCCATGAGCAGTTCTTC.

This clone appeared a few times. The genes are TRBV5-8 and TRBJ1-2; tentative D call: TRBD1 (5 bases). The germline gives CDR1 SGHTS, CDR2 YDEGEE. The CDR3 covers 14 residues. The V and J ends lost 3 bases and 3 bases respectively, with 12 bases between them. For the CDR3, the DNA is TGTGCCAGCAGCTGGGAGCGGGGGGACTATGGCTACACCTTC. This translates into CASSWERGDYGYTF.

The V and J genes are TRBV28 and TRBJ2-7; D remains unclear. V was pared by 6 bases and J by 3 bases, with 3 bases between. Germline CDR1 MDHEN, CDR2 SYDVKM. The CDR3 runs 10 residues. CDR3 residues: CASSGYEQYF. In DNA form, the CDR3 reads TGTGCCAGCAGCGGCTACGAGCAGTACTTC.

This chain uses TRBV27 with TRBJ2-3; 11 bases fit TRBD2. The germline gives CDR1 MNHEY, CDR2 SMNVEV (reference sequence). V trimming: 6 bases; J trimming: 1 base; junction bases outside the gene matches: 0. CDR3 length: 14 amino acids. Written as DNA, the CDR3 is TGTGCCAGCAGGGGACTAGCGGGCACAGATACGCAGTATTTT. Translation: CASRGLAGTDTQYF.

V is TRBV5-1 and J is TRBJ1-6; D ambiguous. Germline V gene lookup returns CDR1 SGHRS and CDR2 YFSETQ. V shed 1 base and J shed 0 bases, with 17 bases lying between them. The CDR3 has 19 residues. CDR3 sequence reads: CASSLIGSIGSSYNSPLHF. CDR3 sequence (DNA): TGCGCCAGCAGCTTGATTGGTTCTATCGGGAGCTCCTATAATTCACCCCTCCACTTT.

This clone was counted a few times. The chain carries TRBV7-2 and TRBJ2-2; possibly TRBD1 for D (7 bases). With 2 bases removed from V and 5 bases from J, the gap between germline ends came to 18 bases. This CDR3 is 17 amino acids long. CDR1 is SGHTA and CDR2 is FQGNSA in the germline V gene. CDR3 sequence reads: CASSLTVLQGRTGELFF. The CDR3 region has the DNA TGTGCCAGCAGCTTAACGGTGTTACAGGGGAGGACCGGGGAGCTGTTTTTT.

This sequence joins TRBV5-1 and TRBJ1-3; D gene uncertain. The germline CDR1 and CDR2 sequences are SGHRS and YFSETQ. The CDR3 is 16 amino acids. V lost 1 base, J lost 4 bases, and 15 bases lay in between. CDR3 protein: CASSLNRVLPGNTIYF. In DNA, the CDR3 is TGCGCCAGCAGCTTGAACAGAGTTTTACCGGGAAACACCATATATTTT.

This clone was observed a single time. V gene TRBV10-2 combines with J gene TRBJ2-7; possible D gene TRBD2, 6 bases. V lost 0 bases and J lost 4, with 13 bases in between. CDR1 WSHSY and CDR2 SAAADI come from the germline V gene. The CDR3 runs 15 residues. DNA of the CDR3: TGCGCCAGCAGTGAGTCGGGGGGAGTGGTGTACGAGCAGTACTTC. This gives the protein CASSESGGVVYEQYF.

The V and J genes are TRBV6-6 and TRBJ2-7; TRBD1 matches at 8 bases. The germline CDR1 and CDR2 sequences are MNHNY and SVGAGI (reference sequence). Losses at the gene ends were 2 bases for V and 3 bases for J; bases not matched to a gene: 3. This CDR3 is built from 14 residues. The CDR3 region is CASSYPGQGYEQYF. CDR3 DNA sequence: TGTGCCAGCAGTTACCCAGGACAGGGCTACGAGCAGTACTTC.

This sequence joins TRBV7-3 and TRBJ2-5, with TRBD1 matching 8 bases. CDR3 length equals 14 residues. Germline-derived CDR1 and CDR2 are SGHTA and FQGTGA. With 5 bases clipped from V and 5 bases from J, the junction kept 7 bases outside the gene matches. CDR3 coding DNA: TGTGCCAGCAGCCAACAGGGGGTTGGGGAGACCCAGTACTTC. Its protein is CASSQQGVGETQYF.

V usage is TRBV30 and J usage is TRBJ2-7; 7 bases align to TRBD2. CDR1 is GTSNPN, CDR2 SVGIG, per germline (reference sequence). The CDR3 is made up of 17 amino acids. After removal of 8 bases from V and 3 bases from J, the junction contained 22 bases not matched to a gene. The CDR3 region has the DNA TGTGCCGTGCCTGGAGTGTATGGGGGTAGCGGGCTCTACGAGCAGTACTTC. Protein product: CAVPGVYGGSGLYEQYF. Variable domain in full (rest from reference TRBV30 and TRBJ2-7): SQTIHQWPATLVQPVGSPLSLECTVEGTSNPNLYWYRQAAGRGLQLLFYSVGIGQISSEVPQNLSASRPQDRQFILSSKKLLLSDSGFYLCAVPGVYGGSGLYEQYFGPGTRLTVT.

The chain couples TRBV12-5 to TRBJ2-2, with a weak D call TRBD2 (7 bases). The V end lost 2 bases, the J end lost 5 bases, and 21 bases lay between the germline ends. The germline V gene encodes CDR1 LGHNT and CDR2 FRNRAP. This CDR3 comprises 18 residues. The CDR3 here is CASGLSQQGSGPTGELFF. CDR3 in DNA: TGTGCTAGTGGTTTGAGTCAACAGGGTAGCGGGCCGACCGGGGAGCTGTTTTTT.

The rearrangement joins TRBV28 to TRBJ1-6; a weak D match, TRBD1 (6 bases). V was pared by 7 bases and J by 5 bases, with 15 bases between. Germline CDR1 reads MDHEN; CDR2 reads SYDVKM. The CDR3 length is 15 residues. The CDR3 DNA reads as TGTGCCAGCACGGATTCGCAGGGGAATAATTCACCCCTCCACTTT. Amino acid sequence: CASTDSQGNNSPLHF.

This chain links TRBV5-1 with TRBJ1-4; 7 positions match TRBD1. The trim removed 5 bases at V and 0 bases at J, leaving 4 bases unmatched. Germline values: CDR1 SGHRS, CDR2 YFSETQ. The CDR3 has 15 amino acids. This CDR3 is CASRRGPATNEKLFF. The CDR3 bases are TGCGCCAGCAGGAGGGGGCCTGCAACTAATGAAAAACTGTTTTTT.

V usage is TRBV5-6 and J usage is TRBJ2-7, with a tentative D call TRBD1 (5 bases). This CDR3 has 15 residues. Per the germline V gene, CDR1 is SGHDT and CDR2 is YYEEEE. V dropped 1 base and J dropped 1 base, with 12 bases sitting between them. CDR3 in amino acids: CASSLFSGMSYEQYF. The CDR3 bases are TGTGCCAGCAGCTTGTTTTCAGGGATGTCCTACGAGCAGTACTTC.

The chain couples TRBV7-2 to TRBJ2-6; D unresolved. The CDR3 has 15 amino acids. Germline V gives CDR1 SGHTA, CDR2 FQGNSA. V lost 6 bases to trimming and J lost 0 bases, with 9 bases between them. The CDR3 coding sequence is TGTGCCAGCAGGCCAGCGTACTCTGGGGCCAACGTCCTGACTTTC. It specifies CASRPAYSGANVLTF.

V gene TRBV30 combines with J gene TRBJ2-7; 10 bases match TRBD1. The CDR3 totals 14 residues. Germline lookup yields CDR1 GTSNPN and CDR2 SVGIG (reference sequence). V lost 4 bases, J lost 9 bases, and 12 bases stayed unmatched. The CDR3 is CAWKAAGTGVGQYF. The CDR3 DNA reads TGTGCCTGGAAGGCCGCCGGGACAGGGGTAGGGCAGTACTTC.

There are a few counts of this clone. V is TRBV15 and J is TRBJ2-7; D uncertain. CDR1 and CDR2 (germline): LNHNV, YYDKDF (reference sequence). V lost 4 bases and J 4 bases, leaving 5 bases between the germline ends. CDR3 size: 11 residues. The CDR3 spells CATSNLYEQYF. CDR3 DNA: TGTGCCACCAGCAATCTTTACGAGCAGTACTTC.

CDR3 in amino acids: CASSPSVGQTWEKLFF. CDR3 sequence (DNA): TGTGCCAGCAGCCCCTCGGTGGGACAGACCTGGGAAAAACTGTTTTTT. This rearrangement joins TRBV7-9 to TRBJ1-4, with 7 bases that match TRBD1. The ends lost 5 bases at V and 8 bases at J; junction bases unmatched: 14. The CDR3 runs to 16 residues. Germline V gene data show CDR1 as SEHNR and CDR2 as FQNEAQ (reference sequence). The full variable domain, in which reference TRBV7-9 and TRBJ1-4 provide the parts outside the CDR3, is DTGVSQNPRHKITKRGQNVTFRCDPISEHNRLYWYRQTLGQGPEFLTYFQNEAQLEKSRLLSDRFSAERPKGSFSTLEIQRTEQGDSAMYLCASSPSVGQTWEKLFFGSGTQLSVL.

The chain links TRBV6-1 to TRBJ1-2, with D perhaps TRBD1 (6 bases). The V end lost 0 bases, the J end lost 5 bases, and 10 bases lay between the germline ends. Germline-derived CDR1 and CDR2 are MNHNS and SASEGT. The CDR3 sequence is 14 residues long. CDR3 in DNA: TGTGCCAGCAGTGAAGCATCAGGGGCATATGGCTACACCTTC. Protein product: CASSEASGAYGYTF.

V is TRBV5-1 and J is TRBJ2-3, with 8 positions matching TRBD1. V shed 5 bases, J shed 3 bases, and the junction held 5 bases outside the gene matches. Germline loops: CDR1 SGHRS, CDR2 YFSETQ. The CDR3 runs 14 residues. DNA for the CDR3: TGCGCCAGCAGTGGACGGACAGGGACAGATACGCAGTATTTT. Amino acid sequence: CASSGRTGTDTQYF.

The CDR3 DNA is TGTGCCAGCAGCCCTAAACCTGGGGCAGGGTCGTATGGCTACACCTTC. This gives the protein CASSPKPGAGSYGYTF. The V call is TRBV3-1 (or the pseudogene TRBV3-2), the J call TRBJ1-2; maybe TRBD1 (5 bases). V was trimmed by 4 bases and J by 5 bases, leaving 20 bases between them. The V gene's germline CDR1 is LGHDT and CDR2 YNNKEL (reference sequence). The CDR3 runs to 16 residues.

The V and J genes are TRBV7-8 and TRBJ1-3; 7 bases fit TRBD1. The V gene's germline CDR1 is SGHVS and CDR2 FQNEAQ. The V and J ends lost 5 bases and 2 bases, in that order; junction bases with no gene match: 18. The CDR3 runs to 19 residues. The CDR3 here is CASSPGGREGMLTGNTIYF. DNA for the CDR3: TGTGCCAGCAGCCCAGGGGGTCGAGAAGGAATGCTGACTGGAAACACCATATATTTT.

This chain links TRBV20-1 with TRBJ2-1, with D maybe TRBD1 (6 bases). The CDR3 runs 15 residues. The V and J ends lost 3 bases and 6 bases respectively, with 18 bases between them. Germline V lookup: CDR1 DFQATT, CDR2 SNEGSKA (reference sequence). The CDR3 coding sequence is TGCAGTGCTAGTAAATTACTAGGGACATTCAATGAGCAGTTCTTC. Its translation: CSASKLLGTFNEQFF.

CDR3 sequence (DNA): TGTGCCAGTAGTATTCTAGCGGGAGGGCCTATCGATGAGCAGTTCTTC. This gives the protein CASSILAGGPIDEQFF. V and J are TRBV19 and TRBJ2-1, with 12 nucleotides matching TRBD2. Germline CDR1 and CDR2: LNHDA and SQIVND (reference sequence). The V gene end was trimmed by 3 bases and the J gene end by 8 bases; junction bases not matched to a gene: 8. The length of the CDR3 is 16 residues.